Given below is one TCR beta chain in context. The protocol was immunoSEQ multiplex PCR, while the TCRdb copy is restricted to in-frame clones and leaves out a portion. The profile shows about 320,000 clones, about 87% of them singletons. Germline CDR1 GTSNPN, CDR2 SVGIG (reference sequence). V shed 2 bases and J shed 6 bases, with 8 bases lying between them. The CDR3 has 13 residues. The sample comes from a study of blood T cell repertoires in COVID-19. The chain carries TRBV30 and TRBJ1-6; weak D call: TRBD1 (5 bases). This TCR came from a woman aged 30 to 39 with COVID-19, enrolled during active disease. The sample was peripheral blood. The CDR3 DNA reads TGTGCCTGGAGTCCAGGGCCTAATTCACCCCTCCACTTT. It yields the protein CAWSPGPNSPLHF. Filled out from reference TRBV30 and TRBJ1-6, the complete variable domain reads SQTIHQWPATLVQPVGSPLSLECTVEGTSNPNLYWYRQAAGRGLQLLFYSVGIGQISSEVPQNLSASRPQDRQFILSSKKLLLSDSGFYLCAWSPGPNSPLHFGNGTRLTVT.